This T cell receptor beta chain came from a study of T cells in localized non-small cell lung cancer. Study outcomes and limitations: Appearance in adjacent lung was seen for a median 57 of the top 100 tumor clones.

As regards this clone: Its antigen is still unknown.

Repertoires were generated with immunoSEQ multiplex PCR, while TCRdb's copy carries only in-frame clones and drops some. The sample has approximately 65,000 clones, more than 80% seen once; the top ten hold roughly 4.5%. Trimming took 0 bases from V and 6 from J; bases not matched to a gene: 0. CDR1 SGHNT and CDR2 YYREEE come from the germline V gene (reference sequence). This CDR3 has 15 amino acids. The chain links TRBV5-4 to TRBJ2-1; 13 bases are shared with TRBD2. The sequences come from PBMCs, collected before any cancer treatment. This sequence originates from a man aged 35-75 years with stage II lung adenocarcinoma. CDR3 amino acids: CASSLGTSGSNEQFF. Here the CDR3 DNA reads TGTGCCAGCAGCTTGGGGACTAGCGGGAGCAATGAGCAGTTCTTC.